This T cell receptor (beta chain) was captured in a study of blood T cell repertoires in COVID-19. Profiled with immunoSEQ multiplex PCR; TCRdb holds only in-frame clones, not every one. The profile covers about 58,000 clones, with about 88% appearing a single time and roughly 13% taken by the ten largest. The germline V gene encodes CDR1 SGHTA and CDR2 FQGNSA. J lost 5 bases, V lost 2 bases, and 3 bases had no gene match. This CDR3 is built from 16 residues. Sequencing was carried out using peripheral blood. The sequence was obtained from a woman aged 55 to 70 with active COVID-19. The genes are TRBV7-2 and TRBJ2-1, with 13 bases matching TRBD2. The CDR3 sequence is CASSLRLAGGDNEQFF. The CDR3 coding sequence is TGTGCCAGCAGCTTACGACTAGCGGGGGGAGACAATGAGCAGTTCTTC.